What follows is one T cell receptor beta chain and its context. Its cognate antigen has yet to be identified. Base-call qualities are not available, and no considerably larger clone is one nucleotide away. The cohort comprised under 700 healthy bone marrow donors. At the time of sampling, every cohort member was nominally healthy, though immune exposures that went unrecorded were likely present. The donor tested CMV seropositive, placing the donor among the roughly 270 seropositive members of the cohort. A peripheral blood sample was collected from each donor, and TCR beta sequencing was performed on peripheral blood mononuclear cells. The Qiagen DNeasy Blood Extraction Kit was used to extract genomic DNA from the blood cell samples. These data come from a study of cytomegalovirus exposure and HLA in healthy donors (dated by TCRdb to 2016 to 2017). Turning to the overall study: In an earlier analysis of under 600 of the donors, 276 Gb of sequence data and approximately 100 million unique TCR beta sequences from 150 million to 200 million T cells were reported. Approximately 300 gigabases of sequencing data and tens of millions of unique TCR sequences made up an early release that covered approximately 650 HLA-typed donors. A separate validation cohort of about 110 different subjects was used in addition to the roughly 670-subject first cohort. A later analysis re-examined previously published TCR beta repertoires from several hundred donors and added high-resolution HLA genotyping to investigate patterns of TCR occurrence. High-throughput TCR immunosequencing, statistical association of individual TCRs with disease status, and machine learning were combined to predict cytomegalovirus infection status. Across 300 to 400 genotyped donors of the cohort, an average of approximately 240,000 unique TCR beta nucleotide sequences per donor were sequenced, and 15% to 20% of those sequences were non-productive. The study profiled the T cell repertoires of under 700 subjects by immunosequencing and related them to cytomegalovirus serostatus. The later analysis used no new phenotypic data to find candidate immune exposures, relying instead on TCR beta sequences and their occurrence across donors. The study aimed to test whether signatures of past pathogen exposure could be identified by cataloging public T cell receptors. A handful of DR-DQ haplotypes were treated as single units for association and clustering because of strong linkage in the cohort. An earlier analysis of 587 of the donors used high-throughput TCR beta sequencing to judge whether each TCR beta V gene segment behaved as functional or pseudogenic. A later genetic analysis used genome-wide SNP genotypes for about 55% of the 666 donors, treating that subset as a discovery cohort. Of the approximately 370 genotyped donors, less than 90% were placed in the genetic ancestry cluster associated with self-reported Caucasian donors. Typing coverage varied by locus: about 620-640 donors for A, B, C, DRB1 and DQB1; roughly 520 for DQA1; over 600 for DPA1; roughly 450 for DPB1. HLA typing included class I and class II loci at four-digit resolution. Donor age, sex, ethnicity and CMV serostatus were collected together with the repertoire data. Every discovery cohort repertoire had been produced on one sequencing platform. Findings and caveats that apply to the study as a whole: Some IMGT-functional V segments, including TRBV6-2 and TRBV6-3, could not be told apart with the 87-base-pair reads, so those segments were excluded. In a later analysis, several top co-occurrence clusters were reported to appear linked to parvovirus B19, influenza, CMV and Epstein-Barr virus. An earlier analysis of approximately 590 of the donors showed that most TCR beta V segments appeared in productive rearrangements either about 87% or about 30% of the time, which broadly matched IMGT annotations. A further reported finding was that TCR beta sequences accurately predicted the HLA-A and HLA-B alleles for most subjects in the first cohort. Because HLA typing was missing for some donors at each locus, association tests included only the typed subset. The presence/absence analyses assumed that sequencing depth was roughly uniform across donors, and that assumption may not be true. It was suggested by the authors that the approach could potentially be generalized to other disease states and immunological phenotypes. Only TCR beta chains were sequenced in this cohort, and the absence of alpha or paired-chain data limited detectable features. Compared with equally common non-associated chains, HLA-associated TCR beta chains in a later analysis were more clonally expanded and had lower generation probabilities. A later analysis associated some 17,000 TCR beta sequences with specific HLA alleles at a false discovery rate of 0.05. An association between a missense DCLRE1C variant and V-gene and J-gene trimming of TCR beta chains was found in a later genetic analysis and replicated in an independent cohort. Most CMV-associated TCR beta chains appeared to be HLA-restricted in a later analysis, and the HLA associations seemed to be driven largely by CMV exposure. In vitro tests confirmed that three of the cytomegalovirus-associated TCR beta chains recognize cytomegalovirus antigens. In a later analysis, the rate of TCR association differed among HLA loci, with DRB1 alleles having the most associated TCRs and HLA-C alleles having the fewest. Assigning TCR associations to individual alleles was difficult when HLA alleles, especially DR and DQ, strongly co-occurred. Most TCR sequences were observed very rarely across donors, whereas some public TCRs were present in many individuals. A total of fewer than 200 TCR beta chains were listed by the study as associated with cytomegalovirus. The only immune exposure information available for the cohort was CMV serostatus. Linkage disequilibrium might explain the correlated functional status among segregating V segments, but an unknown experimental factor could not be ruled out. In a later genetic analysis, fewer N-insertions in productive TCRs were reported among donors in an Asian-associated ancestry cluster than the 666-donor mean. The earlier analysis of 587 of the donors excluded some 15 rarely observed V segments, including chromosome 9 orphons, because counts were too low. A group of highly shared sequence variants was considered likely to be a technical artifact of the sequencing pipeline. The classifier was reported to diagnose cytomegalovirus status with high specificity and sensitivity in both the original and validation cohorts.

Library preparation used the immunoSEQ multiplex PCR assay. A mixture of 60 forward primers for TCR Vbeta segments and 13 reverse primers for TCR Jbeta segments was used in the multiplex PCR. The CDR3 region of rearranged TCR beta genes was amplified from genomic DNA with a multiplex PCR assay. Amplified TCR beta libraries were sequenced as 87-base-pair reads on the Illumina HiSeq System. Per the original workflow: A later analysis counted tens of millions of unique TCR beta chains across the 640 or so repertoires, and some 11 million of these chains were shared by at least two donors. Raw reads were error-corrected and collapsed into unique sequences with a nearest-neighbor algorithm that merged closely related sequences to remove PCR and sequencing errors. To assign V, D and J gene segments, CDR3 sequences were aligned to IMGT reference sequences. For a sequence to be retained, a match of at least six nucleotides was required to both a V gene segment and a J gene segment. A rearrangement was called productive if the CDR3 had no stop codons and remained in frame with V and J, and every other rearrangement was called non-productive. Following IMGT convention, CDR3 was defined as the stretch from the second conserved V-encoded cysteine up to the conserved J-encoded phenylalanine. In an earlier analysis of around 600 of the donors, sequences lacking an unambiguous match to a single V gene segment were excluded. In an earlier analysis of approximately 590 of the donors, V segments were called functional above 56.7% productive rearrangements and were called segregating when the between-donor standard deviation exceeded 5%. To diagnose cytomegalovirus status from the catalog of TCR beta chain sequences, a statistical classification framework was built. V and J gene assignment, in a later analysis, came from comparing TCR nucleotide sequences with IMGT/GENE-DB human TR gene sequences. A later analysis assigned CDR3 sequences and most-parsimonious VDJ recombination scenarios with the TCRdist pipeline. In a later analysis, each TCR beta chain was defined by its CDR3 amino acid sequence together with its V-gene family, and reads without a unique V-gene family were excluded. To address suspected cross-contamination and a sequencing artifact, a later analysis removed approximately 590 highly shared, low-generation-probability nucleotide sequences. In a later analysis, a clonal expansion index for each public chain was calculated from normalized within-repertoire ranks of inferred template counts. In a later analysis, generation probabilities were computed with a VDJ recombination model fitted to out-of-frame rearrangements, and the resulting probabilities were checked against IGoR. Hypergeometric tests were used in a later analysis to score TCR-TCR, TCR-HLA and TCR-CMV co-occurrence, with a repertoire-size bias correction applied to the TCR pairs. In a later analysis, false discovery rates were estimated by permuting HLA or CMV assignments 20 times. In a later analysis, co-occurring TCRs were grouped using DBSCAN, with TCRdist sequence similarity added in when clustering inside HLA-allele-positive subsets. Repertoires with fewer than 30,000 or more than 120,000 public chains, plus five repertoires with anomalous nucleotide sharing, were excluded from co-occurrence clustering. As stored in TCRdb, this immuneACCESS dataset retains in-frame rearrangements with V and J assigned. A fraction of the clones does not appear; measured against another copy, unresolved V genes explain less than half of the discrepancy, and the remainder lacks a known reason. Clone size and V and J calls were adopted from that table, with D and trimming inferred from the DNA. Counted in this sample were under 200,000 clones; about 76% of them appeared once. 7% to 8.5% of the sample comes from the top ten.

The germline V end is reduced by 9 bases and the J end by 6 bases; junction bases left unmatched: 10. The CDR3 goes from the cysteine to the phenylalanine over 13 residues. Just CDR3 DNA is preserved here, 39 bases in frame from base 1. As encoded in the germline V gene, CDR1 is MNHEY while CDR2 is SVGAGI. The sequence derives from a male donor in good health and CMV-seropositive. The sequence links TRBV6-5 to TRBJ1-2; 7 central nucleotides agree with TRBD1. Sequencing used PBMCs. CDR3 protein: CASTGVSNNGYTF. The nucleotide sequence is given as TGTGCCAGTACAGGGGTTTCAAACAATGGCTACACCTTC.